These 16 T cell receptor beta chains came from one sample sequenced in a study. TCRdb used MiXCR to reprocess the RT-PCR reads, holding one entry per CDR3 protein. The table lists about 680,000 distinct CDR3 sequences, 13% to 15% of them singletons. The source material was memory CD4+ T cells from blood. These receptors came from a female donor in good health, serving as a healthy control.

This clonotype was seen at least ten times. The V and J genes are TRBV12-3 or TRBV12-4 and TRBJ2-7; a possible D gene is TRBD2 (5 bases). CDR3 length: 16 amino acids. V gave up 1 base and J gave up 2 bases, with 15 bases separating them. The CDR3 spells CASSLGSGAPTYEQYF. As DNA, the CDR3 is TGTGCCAGCAGTTTAGGGAGCGGAGCCCCAACCTACGAGCAGTACTTC.

The chain is built from TRBV20-1 and TRBJ2-5; the D gene is possibly TRBD2 (5 bases). CDR3 length: 13 residues. The V end was cut by 1 base, the J end by 1 base, with 7 bases between. Germline V gene data show CDR1 as DFQATT and CDR2 as SNEGSKA (reference sequence). CDR3 in DNA: TGCAGTGCTAGAGGGGAGACCCAAGAGACCCAGTACTTC. Protein product: CSARGETQETQYF.

This clonotype has only a few counts. CDR3 protein: CASSQDKGQQPGTQYF. CDR3 nucleotide sequence: TGTGCCAGCAGCCAAGATAAGGGCCAACAACCGGGGACCCAGTACTTC. The chain couples TRBV3-1 to TRBJ2-5, with D unclear. V lost 0 bases to trimming and J lost 7 bases, with 18 bases between them. Per the germline V gene, CDR1 is LGHDT and CDR2 is YNNKEL (reference sequence). This CDR3 region has 16 residues.

This clonotype was found a few times. V gene TRBV7-3 combines with J gene TRBJ1-2; D is uncertain. The V gene's germline CDR1 is SGHTA and CDR2 FQGTGA. This CDR3 is 16 amino acids long. V was clipped by 5 bases and J by 1 base, with 17 bases between them. Here the CDR3 DNA reads TGTGCCAGCAGCGAACAAGGGAGTCTCTTTAACTATGGCTACACCTTC. Residues: CASSEQGSLFNYGYTF.

Many counts were recorded for this clonotype. This chain connects TRBV12-3 or TRBV12-4 to TRBJ2-7, with D uncertain. V lost 4 bases to trimming and J lost 2 bases, with 9 bases between them. The CDR3 totals 13 residues. The chain's CDR3 is CASSSLGPYEQYF. The CDR3 DNA reads TGTGCCAGCAGTTCCTTGGGCCCCTACGAGCAGTACTTC.

This chain joins TRBV5-4 and TRBJ2-1; 7 nucleotides match TRBD2. This CDR3 contains 15 residues. Looked up from germline, CDR1 is SGHNT and CDR2 is YYREEE (reference sequence). The junction had 8 bases not matched to a gene; V was cut back by 6 bases and J by 2 bases. The DNA of the CDR3 is TGTGCCAGCATCGGCGGGAGTAACCCCTACAATGAGCAGTTCTTC. Translation gives CASIGGSNPYNEQFF. The complete variable domain, with remaining parts taken from reference TRBV5-4 and TRBJ2-1, reads ETGVTQSPTHLIKTRGQQVTLRCSSQSGHNTVSWYQQALGQGPQFIFQYYREEENGRGNFPPRFSGLQFPNYSSELNVNALELDDSALYLCASIGGSNPYNEQFFGPGTRLTVL.

This clonotype was seen a single time. The genes are TRBV20-1 and TRBJ1-1; no clear D gene. The CDR3 is 12 amino acids. Trimming cost V 5 bases and J 1 base, with 8 bases left between them. Germline-derived CDR1 and CDR2 are DFQATT and SNEGSKA (reference sequence). CDR3 in amino acids: CSAYGGNTEAFF. The DNA of the CDR3 is TGCAGTGCTTATGGTGGGAACACTGAAGCTTTCTTT.

This clonotype came up a few times. This chain links TRBV9 with TRBJ2-7, with D perhaps TRBD1 (6 bases). This CDR3 is 14 amino acids long. The V gene lost 4 bases and the J gene lost 0 bases, with 11 bases spanning the gap. CDR1 and CDR2 from the germline V gene are SGDLS and YYNGEE. CDR3 DNA: TGTGCCAGCAGCCCAGGGGCGGACTCCTACGAGCAGTACTTC. Its translation: CASSPGADSYEQYF.

This clonotype was counted once. The CDR3 is CASSKVRGTEAFF. CDR3 coding DNA: TGTGCCAGTAGTAAGGTGAGGGGAACTGAAGCTTTCTTT. This rearrangement joins TRBV19 to TRBJ1-1; D may be TRBD1 (5 bases). Trimming stripped 4 bases from V and 5 bases from J, with 11 bases between. CDR3 size: 13 residues. Germline V gene lookup returns CDR1 LNHDA and CDR2 SQIVND (reference sequence).

This clonotype turned up a few times. The V call is TRBV7-2, the J call TRBJ2-3, with 8 bases that match TRBD2. This CDR3 is built from 16 residues. Germline loops: CDR1 SGHTA, CDR2 FQGNSA. V lost 0 bases to trimming and J lost 4 bases; unmatched junction nucleotides: 6. Written as DNA, the CDR3 is TGTGCCAGCAGCTTAGCGATCGCGGGAGGATCAGATACGCAGTATTTT. Translation: CASSLAIAGGSDTQYF.

CDR3 residues: CASSPSGLRTDTQYF. The CDR3 DNA is TGTGCCAGCAGCCCATCCGGGCTCCGCACAGATACGCAGTATTTT. The V call is TRBV7-9, the J call TRBJ2-3; no definite D call. CDR3 size: 15 residues. Germline V gene data show CDR1 as SEHNR and CDR2 as FQNEAQ (reference sequence). Trimming cost V 5 bases and J 1 base, with 13 bases left between them.

This chain links TRBV7-6 with TRBJ2-1; 13 bases line up with TRBD2. CDR1 is SGHVS, CDR2 FNYEAQ, per germline. The CDR3 is 15 residues long. Losses at the gene ends were 5 bases for V and 7 bases for J; bases not matched to a gene: 5. The CDR3: CASSTGLAGTNEQFF. The CDR3 DNA reads as TGTGCCAGCAGCACGGGACTAGCGGGAACTAATGAGCAGTTCTTC.

CDR3 protein: CAWSVLSQNYGYTF. As DNA, the CDR3 is TGTGCCTGGAGTGTACTGTCGCAGAACTATGGCTACACCTTC. This chain uses TRBV30 with TRBJ1-2; D gene ambiguous. Germline CDR1 and CDR2: GTSNPN and SVGIG (reference sequence). The CDR3 is 14 amino acids. V was shortened by 0 bases and J by 2 bases, with 10 bases between the two germline ends.

The genes are TRBV27 and TRBJ2-1; D gene ambiguous. Trimming left V 6 bases short and J 12 bases short, with 15 bases between. The CDR3 length is 12 residues. Per germline, CDR1 MNHEY and CDR2 SMNVEV (reference sequence). CDR3 residues: CASRTNGLGQFF. The CDR3 region has the DNA TGTGCCAGCAGGACGAACGGTTTGGGGCAGTTCTTC.

This clonotype was counted only a few times. The CDR3 here is CATSDGGTGSYEQYF. Written as DNA, the CDR3 is TGTGCCACCAGTGATGGGGGGACAGGTAGCTACGAGCAGTACTTC. V and J are TRBV24-1 and TRBJ2-7; TRBD1 aligns across 8 bases. V was clipped by 3 bases and J by 3 bases; unmatched bases: 6. From germline, CDR1 is KGHDR and CDR2 SFDVKD. This CDR3 is built from 15 residues.

In its sample, this clonotype was seen many times. This sequence joins TRBV18 and TRBJ2-5, with D possibly being TRBD2 (6 bases). CDR3 length: 15 residues. The germline gives CDR1 KGHSH, CDR2 LQKENI. The ends were cut back, 4 bases at V and 2 bases at J, with 14 bases in the middle. The DNA of the CDR3 is TGTGCCAGCTCACGCCCGGGACTCTTACAAGAGACCCAGTACTTC. Protein product: CASSRPGLLQETQYF. Full variable domain (missing parts from reference TRBV18 and TRBJ2-5): NAGVMQNPRHLVRRRGQEARLRCSPMKGHSHVYWYRQLPEEGLKFMVYLQKENIIDESGMPKERFSAEFPKEGPSILRIQQVVRGDSAAYFCASSRPGLLQETQYFGPGTRLLVL.